This TCR beta chain is from a study of T cell changes during pregnancy in multiple sclerosis. Looked up from germline, CDR1 is SGDLS and CDR2 is YYNGEE. The CDR3 sequence is 15 residues long. With V trimmed by 3 bases and J by 2 bases, 4 bases remained unmatched. Clones were sequenced by immunoSEQ multiplex PCR, and TCRdb holds only the in-frame ones, with some missing. The sample holds more than 45,000 clones; 80% to 95% are singletons and the top ten take approximately 0.64%. This TCR derives from a female donor with multiple sclerosis, enrolled in a pregnancy study. The rearrangement uses TRBV9 and TRBJ2-3, with 9 bases identical to TRBD2. This specimen was CD4+ T cells from peripheral blood mononuclear cells, taken after pregnancy. Here the CDR3 reads CASSAGLANTDTQYF. DNA for the CDR3: TGTGCCAGCAGCGCGGGACTAGCCAACACAGATACGCAGTATTTT. Complete variable domain (other parts from reference TRBV9 and TRBJ2-3): DSGVTQTPKHLITATGQRVTLRCSPRSGDLSVYWYQQSLDQGLQFLIQYYNGEERAKGNILERFSAQQFPDLHSELNLSSLELGDSALYFCASSAGLANTDTQYFGPGTRLTVL.